The TCR beta chain described here comes from a study of cytomegalovirus exposure and HLA in healthy donors listed by TCRdb under 2017. As for the study more broadly: In an earlier analysis of roughly 500 of the donors, 276 Gb of sequence data and some 120 million unique TCR beta sequences from 150 million to 200 million T cells were reported. An early release covering 550 to 700 HLA-typed donors comprised about 290 gigabases of sequencing data and around 86 million unique TCR sequences. Of the 398 genotyped donors, approximately 80% fell in the genetic ancestry cluster associated with self-reported Caucasian donors. The study was designed to test whether signatures of past pathogen exposure could be identified by cataloging public T cell receptors. Using immunosequencing, the study profiled T cell repertoires from around 680 subjects and related those repertoires to cytomegalovirus serostatus. In addition to the first cohort of around 670 subjects, a separate validation cohort of approximately 130 different subjects was used. To predict cytomegalovirus infection status, the study combined high-throughput TCR immunosequencing, statistical association of individual TCRs with disease status, and machine learning. A later analysis re-examined previously published TCR beta repertoires from just over 650 donors and added high-resolution HLA genotyping to investigate patterns of TCR occurrence. Rather than drawing on any new phenotypic data, the later analysis identified candidate immune exposures from TCR beta sequences and the way those sequences occurred across donors. An earlier analysis of some 600 of the donors applied high-throughput TCR beta sequencing to assess whether each TCR beta V gene segment acted as functional or pseudogenic. Donor age, sex, ethnicity and CMV serostatus were collected together with the repertoire data. Genome-wide SNP genotypes for about 60% of the roughly 670 donors were used in a later genetic analysis, which treated that subset as a discovery cohort. All discovery cohort repertoires had been generated using a single sequencing platform. Class I and class II HLA loci were covered by the typing at four-digit resolution. The number of donors typed differed by locus, with 629-630 for A, B, C, DRB1 and DQB1, 522 for DQA1, 600 to 610 for DPA1, and approximately 470 for DPB1. Four to six DR-DQ haplotypes were handled as single units for association and clustering, since linkage in the cohort was strong. Across 398 genotyped donors of the cohort, an average of approximately 220,000 unique TCR beta nucleotide sequences per donor were sequenced, and 15% to 20% of those sequences were non-productive. General study outcomes and caveats: A later genetic analysis associated a missense DCLRE1C variant with V-gene and J-gene trimming of TCR beta chains, and an independent cohort replicated the association. According to a later analysis, most CMV-associated TCR beta chains appeared to be HLA-restricted, and the HLA associations seemed to be driven largely by CMV exposure. Most TCR sequences were observed very rarely across donors, whereas some public TCRs were present in many individuals. The authors suggested that the approach could potentially be generalized to other disease states and immunological phenotypes. Immune exposure information for the cohort was limited to CMV serostatus. Several of the top co-occurrence clusters appeared to be linked to parvovirus B19, influenza, CMV and Epstein-Barr virus, according to a later analysis. Strong co-occurrence of HLA alleles, especially DR and DQ, made assigning TCR associations to individual alleles difficult. In a later genetic analysis, fewer N-insertions in productive TCRs were reported among donors in an Asian-associated ancestry cluster than the approximately 670-donor mean. In an earlier analysis of some 550 of the donors, most TCR beta V segments were observed in productive rearrangements about 90% or about 30% of the time, broadly matching IMGT annotations. Some IMGT-functional V segments, including TRBV6-2 and TRBV6-3, could not be told apart with the 87-base-pair reads, so those segments were excluded. In vitro tests confirmed that three of the cytomegalovirus-associated TCR beta chains recognize cytomegalovirus antigens. A group of highly shared sequence variants was considered likely to be a technical artifact of the sequencing pipeline. Linkage disequilibrium might explain the correlated functional status among segregating V segments, but an unknown experimental factor could not be excluded. HLA typing was unavailable for some donors at each locus, so association tests used only the typed subset. According to a later analysis, TCR association rates differed among HLA loci, with DRB1 alleles showing the most associated TCRs and HLA-C alleles showing the fewest. In a later analysis, HLA-associated TCR beta chains were found to be more clonally expanded and to have lower generation probabilities than equally common non-associated chains. Because counts were too low, around 18 rarely observed V segments, including chromosome 9 orphons, were left out of the earlier analysis of some 640 of the donors. In this cohort, only TCR beta chains were sequenced, and detectable features were limited by the absence of alpha or paired-chain data. Cytomegalovirus status was reported to be diagnosed by the classifier with high specificity and sensitivity in both the original and validation cohorts. A further reported finding was that TCR beta sequences accurately predicted the HLA-A and HLA-B alleles for most subjects in the first cohort. The study gave a list of some 150 TCR beta chains associated with cytomegalovirus. At a false discovery rate of 0.05, a later analysis linked approximately 18,000 TCR beta sequences to specific HLA alleles. The presence/absence analyses assumed that sequencing depth was roughly uniform across donors, and that assumption may not be true.

Libraries were built with the immunoSEQ multiplex PCR assay. For the multiplex PCR, a mixture combining 60 forward primers for TCR Vbeta segments and 13 reverse primers for TCR Jbeta segments was used. Amplification of the CDR3 region of rearranged TCR beta genes was performed with a multiplex PCR assay on genomic DNA. On the Illumina HiSeq System, the amplified TCR beta libraries were sequenced as 87-base-pair reads. As for the original processing: Across the 640 or so repertoires, a later analysis counted 75 million to 90 million unique TCR beta chains, around 11 million of which were shared by at least two donors. A nearest-neighbor algorithm error-corrected the raw reads and collapsed the reads into unique sequences, merging closely related sequences to remove PCR and sequencing errors. CDR3 sequences were aligned to IMGT reference sequences to assign V, D and J gene segments. For a sequence to be retained, at least a six-nucleotide match to both a V gene segment and a J gene segment was required. Rearrangements were called productive when the CDR3 lacked stop codons and stayed in frame with V and J; all others were non-productive. Following IMGT convention, CDR3 was defined as the stretch from the second conserved V-encoded cysteine to the conserved J-encoded phenylalanine. In an earlier analysis of more than 550 of the donors, sequences lacking an unambiguous match to a single V gene segment were excluded. In an earlier analysis of a few hundred of the donors, V segments were called functional above 56.7% productive rearrangements and were called segregating when the between-donor standard deviation exceeded 5%. A statistical classification framework was developed to diagnose cytomegalovirus status using the catalog of TCR beta chain sequences. A later analysis assigned V and J genes by comparing TCR nucleotide sequences with IMGT/GENE-DB human TR gene sequences. In a later analysis, CDR3 sequences and most-parsimonious VDJ recombination scenarios were assigned using the TCRdist pipeline. In a later analysis, every TCR beta chain was defined by the combination of its CDR3 amino acid sequence and its V-gene family, and reads without a unique V-gene family were dropped. A later analysis removed 450 to 600 highly shared, low-generation-probability nucleotide sequences to deal with suspected cross-contamination and a sequencing artifact. For each public chain, a later analysis derived a clonal expansion index from normalized ranks of inferred template counts within each repertoire. A later analysis computed generation probabilities with a VDJ recombination model fitted to out-of-frame rearrangements, and checked the results against IGoR. In a later analysis, TCR-TCR, TCR-HLA and TCR-CMV co-occurrence was scored with hypergeometric tests, and a repertoire-size bias correction was applied to TCR pairs. To estimate false discovery rates, a later analysis permuted the HLA or CMV assignments 20 times. In a later analysis, co-occurring TCRs were grouped using DBSCAN, with TCRdist sequence similarity added in when clustering inside HLA-allele-positive subsets. Co-occurrence clustering excluded repertoires with fewer than 30,000 or more than 120,000 public chains, plus five with anomalous nucleotide sharing. TCRdb retrieved this table from immuneACCESS and kept in-frame rearrangements only. Not all clones are present; in checked studies, unresolved V genes account for under half, and no reason is known for the remainder. The D gene and trimming were derived from the DNA, and the V and J assignments and clone size from that table. This sample holds about 250,000 clones; 70% to 90% were observed only once. The ten largest clones take up 0.2% to 0.25% of the sample.

About this clone: The target of this receptor is not known. Base qualities are not at hand, and no much larger clone is one base apart.

The cohort was made up of 500 to 850 healthy bone marrow donors. All cohort members were sampled while nominally healthy, although unrecorded immune exposures were likely present. The donor tested CMV seronegative, placing the donor among the 300 to 450 seronegative members of the cohort. Each donor provided a peripheral blood sample, and peripheral blood mononuclear cells were used for TCR beta sequencing. The Qiagen DNeasy Blood Extraction Kit was used to extract genomic DNA from the blood cell samples. From cysteine to phenylalanine, the CDR3 is 15 amino acids long. The CDR3 DNA has 45 bases and is translated from base 1. After removal of 3 bases from V and 7 bases from J, the junction retains 8 bases not matched to a gene. The germline V gene (reference sequence) sets CDR1 to LNHNV and CDR2 to YYDKDF.

Input material: PBMCs. The chain links TRBV15 with TRBJ2-1; 8 central bases correspond to TRBD2. The TCR originated in a girl aged 2-10 years in good health and CMV-seronegative. CDR3 region: CATSRGLDNINEQFF. In nucleotide form, the sequence is TGTGCCACCAGCAGGGGACTAGATAATATAAATGAGCAGTTCTTC.